Sequencing of this TCR beta chain was carried out in a study of blood T cell repertoires in COVID-19. The CDR3 spans 15 residues. Germline V gene lookup returns CDR1 SGHNT and CDR2 YYREEE (reference sequence). With 2 bases clipped from V and 6 bases from J, the junction kept 7 bases outside the gene matches. Original data processing: From reference gene primer amplification, estimates of nucleated cell counts were derived. The repertoire was sequenced with immunoSEQ multiplex PCR; TCRdb's copy has only in-frame clones and lacks some. V and J calls and clone size are copied from that table; D and trimming were computed from the DNA. The sample has 200,000 to 250,000 clones, about 80% seen once.

The J gene is TRBJ2-3, the V gene TRBV5-4; 9 bases line up with TRBD1. The receptor comes from a young man who had recovered from COVID-19. What was sequenced was peripheral blood. Here the CDR3 DNA reads TGTGCCAGCAGCTTTCGGGACAGGGTGTCGGATACGCAGTATTTT. Amino acid sequence: CASSFRDRVSDTQYF.